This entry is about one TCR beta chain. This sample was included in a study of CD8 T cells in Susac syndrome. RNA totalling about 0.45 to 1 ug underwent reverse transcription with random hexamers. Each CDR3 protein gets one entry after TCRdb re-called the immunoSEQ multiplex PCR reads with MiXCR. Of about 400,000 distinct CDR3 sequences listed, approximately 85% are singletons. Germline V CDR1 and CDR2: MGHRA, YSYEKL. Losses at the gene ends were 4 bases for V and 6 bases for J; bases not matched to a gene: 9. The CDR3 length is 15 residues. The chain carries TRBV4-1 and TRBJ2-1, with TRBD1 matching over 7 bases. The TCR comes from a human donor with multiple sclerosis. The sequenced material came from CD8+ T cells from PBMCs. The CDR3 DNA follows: TGCGCCAGCAGCCGATCCGGGACAGATCCCAATGAGCAGTTCTTC. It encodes CASSRSGTDPNEQFF.